One sample yielded the 2 T cell receptor beta chains listed below, sequenced in a study of cytomegalovirus exposure and HLA in healthy donors. Primers: 60 Vbeta forward and 13 Jbeta reverse. Here immunoSEQ multiplex PCR was the method, and the copy in TCRdb shows in-frame clones only, minus some. Altogether roughly 120,000 clones are present, 77% being singletons, with the ten largest covering 3.5% to 4%. The sequenced sample was PBMCs. Every receptor here comes from a human donor in good health.

Here the CDR3 reads CATSRDLKTGPNEKLFF. CDR3 sequence (DNA): TGTGCCACCAGCAGAGACTTAAAGACAGGGCCTAATGAAAAACTGTTTTTT. The gene calls are TRBV15 and TRBJ1-4; 7 bases match TRBD1. The CDR3 runs to 17 residues. J lost 3 bases, V lost 0 bases, and 7 bases had no gene match. CDR1 and CDR2 from the germline V gene are LNHNV and YYDKDF (reference sequence).

V usage is TRBV20-1 and J usage is TRBJ2-1; no definite D call. The germline gives CDR1 DFQATT, CDR2 SNEGSKA (reference sequence). The V end was cut by 0 bases, the J end by 13 bases, with 10 bases between. This CDR3 has 11 amino acids. The CDR3 spells CSARDDTSQFF. The CDR3 DNA is TGCAGTGCTAGAGACGATACATCACAGTTCTTC.